This entry concerns a single T cell receptor beta chain. Sequencing was performed with immunoSEQ multiplex PCR; in TCRdb, only in-frame clones are kept and a portion is missing. The sample holds about 230,000 clones, around 81% seen once. CDR3 length equals 18 residues. Germline-derived CDR1 and CDR2 are SEHNR and FQNEAQ (reference sequence). J gave up 0 bases and V 5 bases, and 7 bases lay outside the gene matches. The data originate from a study of blood T cell repertoires in COVID-19. Study details: Sources were T cells, B-cell-depleted T cells, or PBMCs; the material itself was cDNA or gDNA.

Sequencing was done on a sample of peripheral blood. This receptor was taken from a man aged 45 to 65 with active or convalescent COVID-19. V gene TRBV7-9 combines with J gene TRBJ2-3, with 14 bases fitting TRBD2. The CDR3 nucleotides read TGTGCCAGCAGCCCGGGACTAGCGGGGGACCTGAGCACAGATACGCAGTATTTT. It specifies CASSPGLAGDLSTDTQYF.